This T cell receptor beta chain was observed in a study of CD8 T cells in ankylosing spondylitis. Whole-study results and caveats: Significant enrichment of disease-linked clones was reportedly seen in matched ankylosing spondylitis synovial fluid.

In making TCR beta libraries, quantitative 5'-RACE with molecular barcodes was used. MiXCR was run by TCRdb on the 5' RACE reads, yielding one entry per CDR3 protein. The top ten hold 21% of the sample, which has hundreds of thousands of distinct CDR3 sequences, roughly a tenth seen once. A few counts support this clonotype. Its cognate antigen is unknown. This CDR3 has 12 amino acids. Trimming left V 6 bases short and J 7 bases short, with 12 bases between. The specimen was blood, either unsorted or a sorted T cell fraction (not recorded which). The V and J genes are TRBV12-3 or TRBV12-4 and TRBJ1-2, with D perhaps matching TRBD1 (5 bases). The source of this sequence is a male donor with ankylosing spondylitis or in good health (not recorded which). The DNA of the CDR3 is TGTGCCAGCAGCCGTTCGGGGGGTGGCTACACCTTC. Its translation is CASSRSGGGYTF.